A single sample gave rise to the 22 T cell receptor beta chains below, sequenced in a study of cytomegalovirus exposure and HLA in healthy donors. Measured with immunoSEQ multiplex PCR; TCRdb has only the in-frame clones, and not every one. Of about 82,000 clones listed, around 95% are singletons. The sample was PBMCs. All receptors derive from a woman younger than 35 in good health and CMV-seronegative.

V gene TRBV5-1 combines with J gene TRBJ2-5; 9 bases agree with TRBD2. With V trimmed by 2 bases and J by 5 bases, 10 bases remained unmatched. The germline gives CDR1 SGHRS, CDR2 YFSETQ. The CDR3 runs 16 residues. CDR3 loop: CASSFSGTSIEETQYF. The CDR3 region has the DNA TGCGCCAGCAGCTTTTCCGGGACTAGCATAGAGGAGACCCAGTACTTC.

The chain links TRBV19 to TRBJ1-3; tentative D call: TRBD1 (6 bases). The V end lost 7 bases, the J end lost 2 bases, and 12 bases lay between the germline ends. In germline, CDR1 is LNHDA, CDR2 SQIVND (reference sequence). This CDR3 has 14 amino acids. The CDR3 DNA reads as TGTGCCAGTATCGGCGGGGGGCCTGGAAACACCATATATTTT. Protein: CASIGGGPGNTIYF.

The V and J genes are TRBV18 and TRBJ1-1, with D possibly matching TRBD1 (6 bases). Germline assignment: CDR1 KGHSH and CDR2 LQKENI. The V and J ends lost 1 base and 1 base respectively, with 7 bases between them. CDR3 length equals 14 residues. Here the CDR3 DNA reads TGTGCCAGCTCACCACGACAGGAGAACACTGAAGCTTTCTTT. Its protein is CASSPRQENTEAFF.

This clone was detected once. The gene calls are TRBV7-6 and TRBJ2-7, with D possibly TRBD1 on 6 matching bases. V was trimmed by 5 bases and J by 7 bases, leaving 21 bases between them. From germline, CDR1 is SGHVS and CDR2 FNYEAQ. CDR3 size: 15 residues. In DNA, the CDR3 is TGTGCCAGCAGCCGTAGGGAACAGGGCATGGGTGAGCAGTACTTC. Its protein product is CASSRREQGMGEQYF.

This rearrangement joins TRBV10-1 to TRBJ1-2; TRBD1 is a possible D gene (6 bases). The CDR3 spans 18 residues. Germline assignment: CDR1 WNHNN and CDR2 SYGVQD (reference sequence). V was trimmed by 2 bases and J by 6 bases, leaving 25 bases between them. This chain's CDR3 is CASSERGRVKAGQDGYTF. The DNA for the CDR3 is TGCGCCAGCAGTGAGAGGGGGAGGGTAAAGGCTGGTCAGGATGGCTACACCTTC.

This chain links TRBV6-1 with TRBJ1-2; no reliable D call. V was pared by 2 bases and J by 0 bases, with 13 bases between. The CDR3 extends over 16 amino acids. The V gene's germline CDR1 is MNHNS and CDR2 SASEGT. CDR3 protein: CASSEMAVATNYGYTF. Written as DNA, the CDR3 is TGTGCCAGCAGTGAAATGGCAGTAGCTACTAACTATGGCTACACCTTC.

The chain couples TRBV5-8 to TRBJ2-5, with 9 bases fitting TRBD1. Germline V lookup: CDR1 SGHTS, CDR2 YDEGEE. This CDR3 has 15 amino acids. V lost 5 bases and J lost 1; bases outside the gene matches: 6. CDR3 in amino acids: CASRYQTGGQETQYF. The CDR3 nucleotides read TGTGCCAGCAGATATCAGACAGGGGGCCAAGAGACCCAGTACTTC.

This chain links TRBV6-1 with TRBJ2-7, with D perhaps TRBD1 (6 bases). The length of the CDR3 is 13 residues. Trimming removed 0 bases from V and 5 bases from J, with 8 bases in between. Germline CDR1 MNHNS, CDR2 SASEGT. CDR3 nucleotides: TGTGCCAGCAGTGAAGCGGGGGCGCACGAGCAGTACTTC. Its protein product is CASSEAGAHEQYF.

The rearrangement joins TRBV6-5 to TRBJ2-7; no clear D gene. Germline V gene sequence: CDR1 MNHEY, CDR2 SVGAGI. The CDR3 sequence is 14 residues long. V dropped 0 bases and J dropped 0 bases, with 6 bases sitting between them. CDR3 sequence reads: CASSYSYSSYEQYF. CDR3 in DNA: TGTGCCAGCAGTTACTCGTACAGCTCCTACGAGCAGTACTTC.

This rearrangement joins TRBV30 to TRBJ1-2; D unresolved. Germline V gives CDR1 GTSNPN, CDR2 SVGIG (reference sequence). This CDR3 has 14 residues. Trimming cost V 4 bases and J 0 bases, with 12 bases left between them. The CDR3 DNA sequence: TGTGCCTGGAATGCGGAACTTTCTAACTATGGCTACACCTTC. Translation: CAWNAELSNYGYTF. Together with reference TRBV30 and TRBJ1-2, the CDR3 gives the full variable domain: SQTIHQWPATLVQPVGSPLSLECTVEGTSNPNLYWYRQAAGRGLQLLFYSVGIGQISSEVPQNLSASRPQDRQFILSSKKLLLSDSGFYLCAWNAELSNYGYTFGSGTRLTVV.

CDR3 in amino acids: CASSLIPTATLNTEAFF. DNA for the CDR3: TGTGCCAGCAGTTTAATCCCGACAGCGACCCTGAACACTGAAGCTTTCTTT. This chain connects TRBV28 to TRBJ1-1; D perhaps matches TRBD1 (5 bases). The length of the CDR3 is 17 residues. CDR1 is MDHEN and CDR2 is SYDVKM in the germline V gene. The V end was cut by 2 bases, the J end by 0 bases, with 16 bases between.

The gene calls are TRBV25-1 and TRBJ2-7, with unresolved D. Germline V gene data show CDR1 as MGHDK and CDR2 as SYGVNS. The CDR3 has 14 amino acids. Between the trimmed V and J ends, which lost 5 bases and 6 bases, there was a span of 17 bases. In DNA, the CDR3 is TGTGCCAGCAGTTCCACTGGTCGCGGAAGCGAGCAGTACTTC. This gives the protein CASSSTGRGSEQYF.

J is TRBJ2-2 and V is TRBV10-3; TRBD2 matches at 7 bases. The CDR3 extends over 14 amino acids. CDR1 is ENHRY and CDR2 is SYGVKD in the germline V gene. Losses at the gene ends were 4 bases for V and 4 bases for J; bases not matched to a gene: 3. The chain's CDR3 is CAISAGGGTGELFF. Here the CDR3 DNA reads TGTGCCATCAGTGCCGGCGGGGGCACCGGGGAGCTGTTTTTT.

This chain's CDR3 is CASRGLGETQYF. CDR3 nucleotides: TGTGCCAGCAGGGGGCTTGGAGAGACCCAGTACTTC. The genes are TRBV27 and TRBJ2-5; D may be TRBD1 (5 bases). The germline gives CDR1 MNHEY, CDR2 SMNVEV (reference sequence). The CDR3 sequence is 12 residues long. Trimming left V 6 bases short and J 4 bases short, with 9 bases between.

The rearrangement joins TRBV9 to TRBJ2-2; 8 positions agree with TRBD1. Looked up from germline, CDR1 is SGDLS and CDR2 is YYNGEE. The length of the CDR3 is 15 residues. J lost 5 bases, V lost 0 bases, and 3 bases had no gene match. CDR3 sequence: CASSVARGRTGELFF. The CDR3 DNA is TGTGCCAGCAGCGTAGCCAGGGGGCGGACCGGGGAGCTGTTTTTT.

CDR3 residues: CASSKGLAGSSGANVLTF. DNA of the CDR3: TGTGCCAGTAGTAAGGGACTAGCGGGGAGCTCTGGGGCCAACGTCCTGACTTTC. This chain uses TRBV19 with TRBJ2-6; the match to TRBD2 covers 13 bases. The germline V gene has CDR1 LNHDA and CDR2 SQIVND (reference sequence). V lost 4 bases, J lost 0 bases, and 3 bases stayed unmatched. CDR3 length: 18 amino acids. Looking up the rest from reference TRBV19 and TRBJ2-6 gives the full variable domain: DGGITQSPKYLFRKEGQNVTLSCEQNLNHDAMYWYRQDPGQGLRLIYYSQIVNDFQKGDIAEGYSVSREKKESFPLTVTSAQKNPTAFYLCASSKGLAGSSGANVLTFGAGSRLTVL.

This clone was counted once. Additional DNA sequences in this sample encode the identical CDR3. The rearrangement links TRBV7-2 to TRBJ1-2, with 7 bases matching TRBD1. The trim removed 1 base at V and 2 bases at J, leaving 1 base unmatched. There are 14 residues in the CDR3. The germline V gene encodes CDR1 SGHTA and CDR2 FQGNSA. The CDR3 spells CASSLGTGNYGYTF. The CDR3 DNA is TGTGCCAGCAGCTTAGGGACAGGAAACTATGGCTACACCTTC.

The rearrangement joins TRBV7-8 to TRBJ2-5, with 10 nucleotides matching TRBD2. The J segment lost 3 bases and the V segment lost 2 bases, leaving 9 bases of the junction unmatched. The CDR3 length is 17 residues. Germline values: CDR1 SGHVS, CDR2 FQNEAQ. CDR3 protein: CASSLRWRLAGEETQYF. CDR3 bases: TGTGCCAGCAGCTTAAGGTGGCGCCTAGCGGGAGAAGAGACCCAGTACTTC.

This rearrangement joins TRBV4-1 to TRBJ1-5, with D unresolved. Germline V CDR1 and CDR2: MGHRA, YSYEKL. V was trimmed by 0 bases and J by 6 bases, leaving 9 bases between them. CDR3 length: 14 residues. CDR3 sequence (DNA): TGCGCCAGCAGCCAAGAACGAGGTTTTCAGCCCCAGCATTTT. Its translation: CASSQERGFQPQHF.

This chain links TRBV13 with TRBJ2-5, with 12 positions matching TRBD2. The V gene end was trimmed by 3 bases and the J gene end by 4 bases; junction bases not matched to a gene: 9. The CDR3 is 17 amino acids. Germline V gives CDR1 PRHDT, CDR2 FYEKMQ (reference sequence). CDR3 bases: TGTGCCAGCAGCTTGAGACTAGCGGGAGAATCCGCAGAGACCCAGTACTTC. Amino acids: CASSLRLAGESAETQYF.

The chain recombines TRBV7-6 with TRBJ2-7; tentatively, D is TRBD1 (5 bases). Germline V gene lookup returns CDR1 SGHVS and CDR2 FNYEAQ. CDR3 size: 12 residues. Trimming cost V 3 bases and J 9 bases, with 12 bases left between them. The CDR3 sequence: CASSFNAGRQYF. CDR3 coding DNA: TGTGCCAGCAGCTTTAACGCAGGGCGGCAGTACTTC.

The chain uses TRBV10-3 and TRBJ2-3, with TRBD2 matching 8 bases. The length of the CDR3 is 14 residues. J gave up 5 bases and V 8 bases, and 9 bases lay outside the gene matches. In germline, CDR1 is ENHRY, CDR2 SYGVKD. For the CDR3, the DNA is TGTGCCATCGCGGGGGGTCCCGGTGGAGATACGCAGTATTTT. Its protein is CAIAGGPGGDTQYF.